This T cell receptor (beta chain) derives from a study of cytomegalovirus exposure and HLA in healthy donors. PCR primers comprised 60 Vbeta and 13 Jbeta primers. The method was immunoSEQ multiplex PCR; TCRdb's version includes in-frame clones alone and lacks a portion of them. The data contain 150,000 to 200,000 clones, 75% to 85% of them singletons. CDR3 length: 14 residues. Trimming left V 5 bases short and J 2 bases short, with 13 bases between. CDR1 is SGHRS, CDR2 YFSETQ, per germline. Overall study findings and caveats: In a later analysis, several top co-occurrence clusters appeared linked to parvovirus B19, influenza, CMV and Epstein-Barr virus. Most observed TCR sequences were rare, whereas some public TCRs were detected in many donors.

Comment on this clone: The antigen is unknown. Other DNA sequences of this sample code for an identical CDR3.

Sequencing input: PBMCs. The receptor comes from a woman aged 50 to 60 in good health and CMV-seronegative. This rearrangement joins TRBV5-1 to TRBJ1-1; no firm D call. CDR3 sequence: CASSPRTGNTEAFF. The CDR3 region has the DNA TGCGCCAGCAGTCCTCGGACGGGAAACACTGAAGCTTTCTTT.